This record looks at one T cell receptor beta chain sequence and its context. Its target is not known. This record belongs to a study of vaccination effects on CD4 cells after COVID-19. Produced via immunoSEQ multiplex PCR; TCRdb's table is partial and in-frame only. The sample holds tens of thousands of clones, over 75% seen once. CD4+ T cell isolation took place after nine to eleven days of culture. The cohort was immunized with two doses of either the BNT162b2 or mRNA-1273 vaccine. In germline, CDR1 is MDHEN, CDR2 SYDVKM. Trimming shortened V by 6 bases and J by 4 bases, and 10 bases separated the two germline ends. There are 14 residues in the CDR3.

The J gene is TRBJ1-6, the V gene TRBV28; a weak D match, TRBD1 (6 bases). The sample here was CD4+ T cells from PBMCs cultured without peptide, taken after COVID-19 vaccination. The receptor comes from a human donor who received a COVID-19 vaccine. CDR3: CASRQGPYNSPLHF. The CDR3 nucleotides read TGTGCCAGCAGACAGGGTCCTTATAATTCACCCCTCCACTTT.